This entry lists 9 T cell receptor beta chains sequenced from one sample in a study of blood T cell repertoires in COVID-19. Assay used: immunoSEQ multiplex PCR; TCRdb lists only in-frame clones, some missing. This table has roughly 230,000 clones, around 84% appearing once. The specimen sequenced was PBMCs or T cells enriched from blood (not recorded which). The receptors were sampled from a woman between 45 and 65 years old who had been exposed to COVID-19.

The V and J genes are TRBV4-2 and TRBJ1-2; D ambiguous. Looked up from germline, CDR1 is LGHNA and CDR2 is YNFKEQ. Trimming removed 0 bases from V and 4 bases from J, with 6 bases in between. The CDR3 extends over 13 amino acids. The CDR3 sequence: CASSQDPVYGYTF. CDR3 sequence (DNA): TGTGCCAGCAGCCAAGATCCGGTCTATGGCTACACCTTC.

This clone was observed once. The chain links TRBV18 to TRBJ2-5; no definite D call. Deletions cut 3 bases from V and 1 base from J, with 6 bases between. CDR3 size: 13 residues. The germline V gene has CDR1 KGHSH and CDR2 LQKENI. The CDR3 region is CASSPRIQETQYF. The CDR3 coding sequence is TGTGCCAGCTCACCGAGGATCCAAGAGACCCAGTACTTC.

The J gene is TRBJ2-5, the V gene TRBV30; a possible D gene is TRBD2 (5 bases). CDR3 length equals 13 residues. Trimming pared 0 bases from V and 4 bases from J, leaving 9 bases between. The germline V gene encodes CDR1 GTSNPN and CDR2 SVGIG (reference sequence). CDR3 nucleotide sequence: TGTGCCTGGAGTGTCGGGGTAAGAGAGACCCAGTACTTC. Amino acid sequence: CAWSVGVRETQYF. Full variable domain (outside the CDR3, taken from reference TRBV30 and TRBJ2-5): SQTIHQWPATLVQPVGSPLSLECTVEGTSNPNLYWYRQAAGRGLQLLFYSVGIGQISSEVPQNLSASRPQDRQFILSSKKLLLSDSGFYLCAWSVGVRETQYFGPGTRLLVL.

The V gene is TRBV2, the J gene TRBJ1-5, with D maybe TRBD1 (5 bases). Germline CDR1 is SNHLY and CDR2 is FYNNEI. V was clipped by 3 bases and J by 1 base, with 13 bases between them. The CDR3 covers 16 residues. The CDR3 here is CASSDPGTGSNQPQHF. CDR3 nucleotide sequence: TGTGCCAGCAGTGATCCGGGGACTGGGAGCAATCAGCCCCAGCATTTT. The variable domain in full, with the rest retrieved from reference TRBV2 and TRBJ1-5, is EPEVTQTPSHQVTQMGQEVILRCVPISNHLYFYWYRQILGQKVEFLVSFYNNEISEKSEIFDDQFSVERPDGSNFTLKIRSTKLEDSAMYFCASSDPGTGSNQPQHFGDGTRLSIL.

The chain links TRBV12-3 or TRBV12-4 to TRBJ1-5, with D hard to call. Trimming shortened V by 4 bases and J by 7 bases, and 11 bases separated the two germline ends. The CDR3 contains 13 residues. This CDR3 reads CASSSQEGQPQHF. Here the CDR3 DNA reads TGTGCCAGCAGTTCCCAAGAGGGCCAGCCCCAGCATTTT.

This clone has a handful of counts. CDR3 nucleotides: TGCGCCAGCAGCTCCCGGACAGGGAATCCCTACGAGCAGTACTTC. This translates into CASSSRTGNPYEQYF. The genes are TRBV5-1 and TRBJ2-7; TRBD1 matches 8 bases. Germline CDR1 reads SGHRS; CDR2 reads YFSETQ. The CDR3 is 15 amino acids. V was clipped by 3 bases and J by 2 bases; unmatched bases: 7.

V and J are TRBV7-9 and TRBJ1-2, with D unresolved. V dropped 6 bases and J dropped 3 bases, with 14 bases sitting between them. The CDR3 is made up of 14 amino acids. Per germline, CDR1 SEHNR and CDR2 FQNEAQ (reference sequence). CDR3 sequence reads: CASSSGERYYGYTF. As DNA, the CDR3 is TGTGCCAGCAGTTCTGGCGAGAGGTACTATGGCTACACCTTC.

The chain has TRBV3-1 (or the pseudogene TRBV3-2) and TRBJ2-1; 10 bases match TRBD2. The CDR3 is 16 amino acids. The germline V gene has CDR1 LGHDT and CDR2 YNNKEL (reference sequence). With V trimmed by 0 bases and J by 4 bases, 3 bases remained unmatched. The CDR3 is CASSQEILAGYNEQFF. Written as DNA, the CDR3 is TGTGCCAGCAGCCAAGAGATACTAGCGGGGTACAATGAGCAGTTCTTC.

The chain employs TRBV5-8 and TRBJ1-1; no clear D. Germline V gene sequence: CDR1 SGHTS, CDR2 YDEGEE. This CDR3 region has 14 residues. With 4 bases removed from V and 1 base from J, the gap between germline ends came to 11 bases. The DNA of the CDR3 is TGTGCCAGCAGCGTCCCCCGGGGGAACACTGAAGCTTTCTTT. Its translation is CASSVPRGNTEAFF.